This entry lists 8 T cell receptor beta chains sequenced from one sample in a study of T-cell memory formation after mild COVID-19 (dated by TCRdb to the early 2020s). Library method: 5' RACE. These reads were obtained on an Illumina NovaSeq 6000. Through fastp at Q25 and MiXCR, TCRdb rebuilt clones from the public reads, retaining in-frame beta chains. Rows with one shared CDR3 protein collapse into an entry with the most common genes and DNA. A total of roughly 130,000 distinct CDR3 sequences appear in this sample, about a sixth of them only once. 5.2% of the sample comes from the top ten. The specimen was PBMCs or a T cell subset sorted from them (not recorded which). These receptors all stem from a man younger than 35 who had mild COVID-19 (a few samples of this study predate the infection). The sample titles of this study are shuffled in the database, so cell type and time point are left out; the donor was told from shared clones.

V is TRBV6-6 and J is TRBJ2-3; a weak D match, TRBD2 (7 bases). In germline, CDR1 is MNHNY, CDR2 SVGAGI (reference sequence). Trimming cost V 5 bases and J 4 bases, with 16 bases left between them. The CDR3 sequence is 15 residues long. Written as DNA, the CDR3 is TGTGCCAGCAGTCTAGGGGGGGCCGGGGCAGATACGCAGTATTTT. Translating it yields CASSLGGAGADTQYF.

This clonotype was seen at least ten times. The rearrangement uses TRBV7-2 and TRBJ2-3; 10 bases match TRBD2. CDR3 length: 20 residues. Per the germline V gene, CDR1 is SGHTA and CDR2 is FQGNSA. V lost 0 bases to trimming and J lost 2 bases; unmatched junction nucleotides: 14. The CDR3 coding sequence is TGTGCCAGCAGCTTAGCCCCAGTAGGAGCGGGGGGGCCCTACACAGATACGCAGTATTTT. Translating it yields CASSLAPVGAGGPYTDTQYF.

This clonotype was observed a few times. The CDR3 DNA sequence: TGTGCCAGCAGTTATTTCGTTAGGACTCTCTCTGGAAACACCATATATTTT. Its protein is CASSYFVRTLSGNTIYF. V is TRBV6-6 and J is TRBJ1-3, with D hard to call. Trimming cost V 3 bases and J 0 bases, with 15 bases left between them. This CDR3 region has 17 residues. Germline-derived CDR1 and CDR2 are MNHNY and SVGAGI (reference sequence).

The chain has TRBV25-1 and TRBJ1-2; D remains ambiguous. The V gene's germline CDR1 is MGHDK and CDR2 SYGVNS. Between the trimmed V and J ends, which lost 2 bases and 6 bases, there was a span of 4 bases. The CDR3 extends over 11 amino acids. The CDR3 sequence is CASSEQDGYTF. The CDR3 DNA follows: TGTGCCAGCAGTGAACAGGATGGCTACACCTTC.

The chain recombines TRBV29-1 with TRBJ1-2, with TRBD1 identical over 7 bases. The ends lost 6 bases at V and 6 bases at J; junction bases unmatched: 10. The length of the CDR3 is 13 residues. Germline lookup yields CDR1 SQVTM and CDR2 ANQGSEA. CDR3 residues: CSVYPNGQDGYTF. The CDR3 nucleotides read TGCAGCGTCTACCCCAATGGACAGGATGGCTACACCTTC.

The chain employs TRBV7-2 and TRBJ1-4; 7 bases align to TRBD1. CDR1 and CDR2 (germline): SGHTA, FQGNSA. V lost 5 bases, J lost 3 bases, and 6 bases stayed unmatched. The CDR3 loop spans 15 amino acids. CDR3 region: CASSPGGGSNEKLFF. CDR3 DNA sequence: TGTGCCAGCAGCCCCGGAGGGGGCTCTAATGAAAAACTGTTTTTT.

This clonotype was seen more than once but under ten times. V is TRBV28 and J is TRBJ2-1, with 11 nucleotides matching TRBD2. J gave up 7 bases and V 6 bases, and 8 bases lay outside the gene matches. This CDR3 spans 15 amino acids. Germline V lookup: CDR1 MDHEN, CDR2 SYDVKM. The CDR3 sequence is CASRSSGGSRNEQFF. In DNA form, the CDR3 reads TGTGCCAGCAGGTCTAGCGGGGGGTCAAGGAATGAGCAGTTCTTC.

This clonotype showed up many times. J is TRBJ2-3 and V is TRBV7-3, with no clear D. The CDR3 loop spans 14 amino acids. The V and J ends lost 5 bases and 2 bases respectively, with 11 bases between them. Germline CDR1 is SGHTA and CDR2 is FQGTGA. The CDR3 bases are TGTGCCAGCAGCCCCGGACCAGCCACAGATACGCAGTATTTT. It codes for CASSPGPATDTQYF.